These 3 T cell receptor beta chains originate from one sample sequenced in a study of T cells in Graves' hyperthyroidism and ophthalmopathy. RNA transcripts provided the source from which TCR beta CDR3 regions were amplified. HTBI primers were employed in a first-round RT-PCR of the TCR CDR3. TCRdb reprocessed the multiplex PCR reads with MiXCR, giving one entry per CDR3 protein. The sample lists some 600,000 distinct CDR3 sequences; roughly 13% were seen once. The sequenced sample was blood. These TCRs come from a woman aged 30 to 39 with Graves' hyperthyroidism that later progressed to Graves' ophthalmopathy.

At least ten counts were recorded for this clonotype. The gene calls are TRBV10-3 and TRBJ2-7, with D perhaps given as TRBD1 or TRBD2 (6 bases each). The germline V and J ends were trimmed by 4 bases and 6 bases, with 22 bases remaining between them. This CDR3 has 16 residues. The germline gives CDR1 ENHRY, CDR2 SYGVKD. The CDR3 DNA sequence: TGTGCCATCAGTGTTGGGGGCCGGGAGTTCATGAGCGAGCAGTACTTC. Translation gives CAISVGGREFMSEQYF.

On this clonotype itself: One base away lies a much larger clone, so this may be a sequencing read error. The CDR3 region is CAGSRTGGFGYTF. The CDR3 region has the DNA TGTGCCGGCAGCCGGACAGGGGGCTTCGGCTACACCTTC. The V gene is TRBV9, the J gene TRBJ1-2; 11 bases match TRBD1. Germline values: CDR1 SGDLS, CDR2 YYNGEE. The CDR3 spans 13 residues.

This clonotype was counted only a few times. V gene TRBV24-1 combines with J gene TRBJ2-1, with TRBD2 matching over 7 bases. Germline-derived CDR1 and CDR2 are KGHDR and SFDVKD. The junction had 6 bases not matched to a gene; V was cut back by 4 bases and J by 10 bases. The CDR3 length is 13 residues. CDR3 region: CATSEGGSGEQFF. CDR3 nucleotides: TGTGCCACCAGTGAGGGCGGGAGCGGGGAGCAGTTCTTC.